This section outlines one TCR beta chain sequence together with its context. The germline V gene has CDR1 MNHEY and CDR2 SVGEGT. This CDR3 region has 13 residues. Trimming left V 4 bases short and J 5 bases short, with 9 bases between. This sample is part of a study of blood T cell repertoires in COVID-19. Generated by immunoSEQ multiplex PCR, the TCRdb table keeps only in-frame clones and is missing some. The table has 150,000 to 200,000 clones, roughly three quarters seen once. While infection was still active, Seattle patients were enrolled and then followed longitudinally. This sequence originates from a woman in her 40s with COVID-19, enrolled during active disease. The specimen sequenced was peripheral blood. The V and J genes are TRBV6-2 or TRBV6-3 and TRBJ1-5; maybe TRBD1 (6 bases). The CDR3 region is CASSWGLDQPQHF. Here the CDR3 DNA reads TGTGCCAGCAGTTGGGGGCTCGATCAGCCCCAGCATTTT.